This T cell receptor (beta chain) stems from a study of T-cell reconstitution after alpha-beta-depleted transplantation in children. Looked up from germline, CDR1 is WNHNN and CDR2 is SYGVQD (reference sequence). Trimming at V came to 5 bases and at J to 0 bases, leaving 6 bases not matched to a gene. CDR3 length: 16 residues. Unique molecular identifiers were incorporated into the prepared TCRbeta library. TCRdb processed the PCR reads anew with MiXCR; each CDR3 protein has one entry. This sample carries 300,000 to 400,000 distinct CDR3 sequences, approximately 12% of them seen once, and the ten largest clones take roughly 4.5%.

Specimen: PBMCs, collected from the stem cell graft. The sequence came from a human donor who donated a stem cell graft to a child with Fanconi anemia. This chain links TRBV10-1 with TRBJ2-2; 7 nucleotides line up with TRBD2. The chain's CDR3 is CASSRDYPPNTGELFF. For the CDR3, the DNA is TGCGCCAGCAGTCGGGACTACCCGCCGAACACCGGGGAGCTGTTTTTT.